These 24 T cell receptor beta chains originate from one sample sequenced in a study of cytomegalovirus exposure and HLA in healthy donors. The PCR ran on 60 Vbeta and 13 Jbeta primers. TCRdb's table, derived via immunoSEQ multiplex PCR, lists solely in-frame clones and lacks some. The table has tens of thousands of clones, roughly nine tenths seen once. Material: PBMCs. These receptors originate from a man aged 25-40 years in good health and CMV-seropositive.

J is TRBJ2-7 and V is TRBV4-3, with TRBD1 identical over 7 bases. With 1 base clipped from V and 0 bases from J, the junction kept 0 bases outside the gene matches. Germline assignment: CDR1 LGHNA and CDR2 YSLEER. The length of the CDR3 is 14 residues. CDR3 region: CASSQGQGSYEQYF. The CDR3, as DNA: TGCGCCAGCAGCCAAGGACAGGGCTCCTACGAGCAGTACTTC.

This CDR3 reads CSVAGTGDNEQFF. In DNA, the CDR3 is TGCAGCGTGGCCGGGACTGGAGACAATGAGCAGTTCTTC. J is TRBJ2-1 and V is TRBV29-1; a possible D gene is TRBD2 (6 bases). This CDR3 has 13 amino acids. Germline CDR1 is SQVTM and CDR2 is ANQGSEA. V shed 6 bases and J shed 5 bases, with 14 bases lying between them.

This clone was observed a single time. The chain couples TRBV27 to TRBJ2-7; 7 bases match TRBD2. CDR1 MNHEY and CDR2 SMNVEV come from the germline V gene (reference sequence). CDR3 length equals 16 residues. V lost 1 base and J lost 1; bases outside the gene matches: 7. The CDR3 sequence is CASSLLGGLGSYEQYF. CDR3 nucleotide sequence: TGTGCCAGCAGTTTATTGGGGGGGTTGGGGTCCTACGAGCAGTACTTC.

V usage is TRBV12-5 and J usage is TRBJ2-7; the D is unclear. V lost 4 bases and J 0 bases, leaving 10 bases between the germline ends. The CDR3 has 14 amino acids. The germline gives CDR1 LGHNT, CDR2 FRNRAP. Here the CDR3 DNA reads TGTGCTAGTGGTTCCCCAGAAGTCTCCTACGAGCAGTACTTC. This codes for CASGSPEVSYEQYF. Supplemented by reference TRBV12-5 and TRBJ2-7, the full variable domain reads DARVTQTPRHKVTEMGQEVTMRCQPILGHNTVFWYRQTMMQGLELLAYFRNRAPLDDSGMPKDRFSAEMPDATLATLKIQPSEPRDSAVYFCASGSPEVSYEQYFGPGTRLTVT.

Concerning this clone itself: Germline and junction disagree at one end, which may indicate a read error. This CDR3 is also generated by other DNA sequences in the sample. This chain connects TRBV4-2 to TRBJ2-4; 9 bases align to TRBD1. There are 17 residues in the CDR3. Germline CDR1 and CDR2: LGHNA and YNFKEQ. The CDR3 DNA sequence: TGTGCCAGCAGCCAAGAGGCAGGGACAGGGCCTCAAAACATCCAGTACTTC. This codes for CASSQEAGTGPQNIQYF.

CDR3 DNA sequence: TGTGCCAGCAGCTATTCTAGCGGCTTCTACACCGGGGAGCTGTTTTTT. Translating gives CASSYSSGFYTGELFF. The chain is built from TRBV7-9 and TRBJ2-2; TRBD2 matches at 7 bases. V lost 4 bases to trimming and J lost 3 bases; unmatched junction nucleotides: 8. Germline loops: CDR1 SEHNR, CDR2 FQNEAQ (reference sequence). The CDR3 is 16 residues long.

Written as DNA, the CDR3 is TGCGCCAGCAGCTTGGCGGGACAGGGGGGTGGCTACACCTTC. Protein: CASSLAGQGGGYTF. The chain has TRBV5-1 and TRBJ1-2; 11 bases line up with TRBD1. Germline loops: CDR1 SGHRS, CDR2 YFSETQ. The CDR3 loop spans 14 amino acids. With V trimmed by 0 bases and J by 7 bases, 2 bases remained unmatched.

The V gene is TRBV28, the J gene TRBJ1-1; 8 bases fit TRBD1. This CDR3 has 12 residues. Per the germline V gene, CDR1 is MDHEN and CDR2 is SYDVKM. V lost 10 bases to trimming and J lost 11 bases; unmatched junction nucleotides: 12. The CDR3 region has the DNA TGTGCCACCGAGACAGGGGAGGGCAAGGCTTTCTTT. Amino acids: CATETGEGKAFF.

The chain links TRBV6-1 to TRBJ2-7; 8 bases align to TRBD1. The CDR3 is made up of 14 amino acids. The germline V gene encodes CDR1 MNHNS and CDR2 SASEGT. The junction had 8 bases not matched to a gene; V was cut back by 5 bases and J by 5 bases. The CDR3, as DNA: TGTGCCAGCAGTTCACACAGGGGGACCAACGAGCAGTACTTC. This encodes CASSSHRGTNEQYF.

The chain recombines TRBV28 with TRBJ2-3; D is perhaps TRBD2 (7 bases). Deletions cut 6 bases from V and 5 bases from J, with 18 bases between. The CDR3 is made up of 15 amino acids. Germline lookup yields CDR1 MDHEN and CDR2 SYDVKM. The CDR3 DNA follows: TGTGCCAGCAGCGGAGGGGGGGGTTTAGGAGATACGCAGTATTTT. Protein product: CASSGGGGLGDTQYF.

V is TRBV5-1 and J is TRBJ1-6, with TRBD1 as a possible D gene (6 bases). CDR1 and CDR2 (germline): SGHRS, YFSETQ. V lost 4 bases and J lost 10, with 18 bases in between. The CDR3 runs to 15 residues. The DNA of the CDR3 is TGCGCCAGCAGCCGTACCACAGGGTCGCGGTCACCCCTCCACTTT. This translates into CASSRTTGSRSPLHF.

CDR3 sequence (DNA): TGCGCCAGCAGCCAAGAGGGACTAGGTAGGAATGAGCAGTTCTTC. Protein sequence: CASSQEGLGRNEQFF. The chain recombines TRBV4-3 with TRBJ2-1; 8 nucleotides match TRBD2. The CDR3 has 15 residues. Per the germline V gene, CDR1 is LGHNA and CDR2 is YSLEER. The J segment lost 7 bases and the V segment lost 0 bases, leaving 5 bases of the junction unmatched.

CDR3 nucleotide sequence: TGTGCCAGCAGCCGGGACAGGGGGACCTACGAGCAGTACTTC. It encodes CASSRDRGTYEQYF. The chain uses TRBV2 and TRBJ2-7; TRBD1 aligns across 11 bases. Losses at the gene ends were 6 bases for V and 2 bases for J; bases not matched to a gene: 3. Germline loops: CDR1 SNHLY, CDR2 FYNNEI. CDR3 size: 14 residues.

The chain joins TRBV28 to TRBJ2-5; TRBD1 might be the D (5 bases). V lost 2 bases and J 4 bases, leaving 14 bases between the germline ends. The CDR3 contains 15 residues. CDR1 is MDHEN, CDR2 SYDVKM, per germline. The DNA for the CDR3 is TGTGCCAGCAGTTTACAGCAGGGCGGAAGAGAGACCCAGTACTTC. Translating it yields CASSLQQGGRETQYF.

This clone was recorded once. The V and J genes are TRBV30 and TRBJ1-3, with D maybe TRBD1 (6 bases). Germline values: CDR1 GTSNPN, CDR2 SVGIG (reference sequence). With 0 bases removed from V and 9 bases from J, the gap between germline ends came to 15 bases. The CDR3 is 14 amino acids. The DNA for the CDR3 is TGTGCCTGGAGTGTAAAACAGGGTAGGAGCACCATATATTTT. Translation gives CAWSVKQGRSTIYF.

The J gene is TRBJ1-3, the V gene TRBV10-3, with D hard to call. The germline V and J ends were trimmed by 9 bases and 7 bases, with 13 bases remaining between them. Germline lookup yields CDR1 ENHRY and CDR2 SYGVKD. This CDR3 is built from 12 residues. The CDR3 nucleotides are TGTGCCATGAGTCCACAGACGAACACCATATATTTT. This gives the protein CAMSPQTNTIYF.

This chain joins TRBV28 and TRBJ2-7; 7 bases fit TRBD2. CDR1 and CDR2 from the germline V gene are MDHEN and SYDVKM. V was pared by 7 bases and J by 2 bases, with 5 bases of the junction left unmatched. This CDR3 has 13 residues. CDR3 region: CASIESGTYEQYF. In nucleotides, the CDR3 is TGTGCCAGCATCGAGAGCGGGACCTACGAGCAGTACTTC.

The chain couples TRBV20-1 to TRBJ2-1; D unresolved. Germline V gene data show CDR1 as DFQATT and CDR2 as SNEGSKA (reference sequence). The CDR3 runs to 11 residues. Between the trimmed V and J ends, which lost 6 bases and 9 bases, there was a span of 12 bases. The CDR3 DNA sequence: TGCAGTGCAGAGTCGACTGGTGAGCAGTTCTTC. Its translation is CSAESTGEQFF.

This clone was detected only a few times. The chain combines TRBV11-2 with TRBJ1-1; D remains unclear. This CDR3 region has 11 residues. Germline assignment: CDR1 SGHAT and CDR2 FQNNGV. V was pared by 1 base and J by 11 bases, with 8 bases between. CDR3 sequence: CASSLGEDAFF. CDR3 coding DNA: TGTGCCAGCAGCTTAGGGGAGGATGCTTTCTTT.

V usage is TRBV6-5 and J usage is TRBJ2-5, with TRBD1 matching 8 bases. The CDR3 extends over 15 amino acids. From germline, CDR1 is MNHEY and CDR2 SVGAGI. V was clipped by 5 bases and J by 5 bases; unmatched bases: 10. CDR3 DNA: TGTGCCAGCAGTCAGAACAGGGGGTCGGTGGAGACCCAGTACTTC. Its translation is CASSQNRGSVETQYF.

The V gene is TRBV6-6, the J gene TRBJ1-2, with TRBD1 matching 7 bases. Germline CDR1 reads MNHNY; CDR2 reads SVGAGI (reference sequence). The ends lost 6 bases at V and 3 bases at J; junction bases unmatched: 4. This CDR3 is built from 13 residues. CDR3 residues: CASSFTGDYGYTF. The CDR3 DNA follows: TGTGCCAGCAGCTTTACAGGGGACTATGGCTACACCTTC.

The chain links TRBV4-1 to TRBJ2-2, with 8 bases lining up with TRBD1. The CDR3 spans 16 residues. The V segment lost 3 bases and the J segment 0 bases; nucleotides outside the gene matches: 3. Germline CDR1 and CDR2: MGHRA and YSYEKL. CDR3 protein: CASSHLDRANTGELFF. The CDR3 DNA reads as TGCGCCAGCAGCCACCTGGACAGGGCGAACACCGGGGAGCTGTTTTTT.

This chain connects TRBV7-8 to TRBJ1-1, with a weak D call TRBD1 (6 bases). This CDR3 contains 13 residues. V shed 6 bases and J shed 4 bases, with 12 bases lying between them. Germline assignment: CDR1 SGHVS and CDR2 FQNEAQ. The chain's CDR3 is CASRTSGATEAFF. The CDR3 DNA is TGTGCCAGCAGGACATCAGGGGCCACTGAAGCTTTCTTT. The full variable domain, rest sourced from reference TRBV7-8 and TRBJ1-1, is GAGVSQSPRYKVAKRGQDVALRCDPISGHVSLFWYQQALGQGPEFLTYFQNEAQLDKSGLPSDRFFAERPEGSVSTLKIQRTQQEDSAVYLCASRTSGATEAFFGQGTRLTVV.

This rearrangement joins TRBV19 to TRBJ2-3; 12 nucleotides line up with TRBD2. The CDR3 consists of 16 residues. Trimming took 4 bases from V and 4 from J; bases not matched to a gene: 6. CDR1 is LNHDA, CDR2 SQIVND, per germline (reference sequence). CDR3 in amino acids: CASSKTSGRIADTQYF. The CDR3 DNA is TGTGCCAGTAGTAAGACTAGCGGGAGAATTGCAGATACGCAGTATTTT.